A single sample is the source of the 10 T cell receptor beta chains below, sequenced in a study of blood T cell repertoires in COVID-19. Profiling relied on immunoSEQ multiplex PCR, and the TCRdb table lists in-frame clones only, not all of them. Of about 180,000 clones listed, around 77% are singletons. Sequencing was carried out using peripheral blood. These TCRs come from a man aged 70-80 years with active or convalescent COVID-19.

The V gene is TRBV15, the J gene TRBJ1-5; D remains unclear. V was cut by 3 bases and J by 4 bases, with 4 bases left in between. This CDR3 has 12 residues. CDR1 and CDR2 (germline): LNHNV, YYDKDF (reference sequence). DNA of the CDR3: TGTGCCACCAGCAGGAGTAATCAGCCCCAGCATTTT. This codes for CATSRSNQPQHF.

The chain uses TRBV9 and TRBJ2-2; TRBD1 agrees at 7 bases. J lost 1 base, V lost 4 bases, and 1 base had no gene match. Germline assignment: CDR1 SGDLS and CDR2 YYNGEE. The CDR3 is 14 residues long. DNA of the CDR3: TGTGCCAGCAGCCGACAGGGGAACACCGGGGAGCTGTTTTTT. This translates into CASSRQGNTGELFF.

The chain combines TRBV2 with TRBJ2-5; possibly TRBD2 for D (6 bases). Germline-derived CDR1 and CDR2 are SNHLY and FYNNEI. The CDR3 loop spans 13 amino acids. V was trimmed by 4 bases and J by 5 bases, leaving 11 bases between them. The CDR3 nucleotides are TGTGCCAGCAGTGGGTCGGGGAGGGAGACCCAGTACTTC. As protein: CASSGSGRETQYF.

The chain links TRBV6-5 to TRBJ1-2; D ambiguous. V shed 2 bases and J shed 0 bases, with 10 bases lying between them. Germline CDR1 and CDR2: MNHEY and SVGAGI. This CDR3 is built from 15 residues. In nucleotides, the CDR3 is TGTGCCAGCAGTTACCATGAGGTCCCTAACTATGGCTACACCTTC. It translates to CASSYHEVPNYGYTF.

The chain couples TRBV7-9 to TRBJ1-2, with a weak D call TRBD1 (6 bases). Germline-derived CDR1 and CDR2 are SEHNR and FQNEAQ (reference sequence). The CDR3 is made up of 15 amino acids. V was trimmed by 1 base and J by 4 bases, leaving 13 bases between them. DNA for the CDR3: TGTGCCAGCAGCTTAGGTCAGGGGCTATCCTATGGCTACACCTTC. Encoded protein: CASSLGQGLSYGYTF.

The J gene is TRBJ2-1, the V gene TRBV18, with 8 bases fitting TRBD2. Trimming cost V 1 base and J 0 bases; bases outside gene matches: 2. Germline values: CDR1 KGHSH, CDR2 LQKENI. This CDR3 is built from 16 residues. The CDR3 here is CASSPLGGVSYNEQFF. The CDR3 bases are TGTGCCAGCTCACCACTCGGGGGGGTCTCCTACAATGAGCAGTTCTTC.

The chain joins TRBV7-9 to TRBJ1-5; tentatively, D is TRBD1 (5 bases). Germline V gives CDR1 SEHNR, CDR2 FQNEAQ (reference sequence). The CDR3 consists of 15 residues. With 3 bases removed from V and 0 bases from J, the gap between germline ends came to 9 bases. The CDR3 region is CASSLGGISNQPQHF. The CDR3 DNA reads as TGTGCCAGCAGCTTGGGGGGGATTAGCAATCAGCCCCAGCATTTT.

The chain links TRBV2 to TRBJ1-2; no clear D. Germline CDR1 reads SNHLY; CDR2 reads FYNNEI. V was trimmed by 11 bases and J by 8 bases, leaving 18 bases between them. The CDR3 is 12 amino acids. CDR3 DNA: TGTGCCTCCGCCCAGGATGAGTTGGGCTACACCTTC. Amino acids: CASAQDELGYTF.

The J gene is TRBJ2-3, the V gene TRBV24-1, with TRBD2 matching 7 bases. The CDR3 has 15 amino acids. From germline, CDR1 is KGHDR and CDR2 SFDVKD. V was clipped by 6 bases and J by 4 bases; unmatched bases: 9. The CDR3 region has the DNA TGTGCCACCAGTCGGGGCGGGAGCGTCCCAGATACGCAGTATTTT. Its translation: CATSRGGSVPDTQYF.

This clone was counted a single time. This chain connects TRBV3-1 (or the pseudogene TRBV3-2) to TRBJ2-7; D remains unclear. This CDR3 contains 13 residues. V lost 1 base to trimming and J lost 0 bases, with 4 bases between them. Looked up from germline, CDR1 is LGHDT and CDR2 is YNNKEL (reference sequence). Written as DNA, the CDR3 is TGTGCCAGCAGCCAAGCAGTCTCCTACGAGCAGTACTTC. It yields the protein CASSQAVSYEQYF.